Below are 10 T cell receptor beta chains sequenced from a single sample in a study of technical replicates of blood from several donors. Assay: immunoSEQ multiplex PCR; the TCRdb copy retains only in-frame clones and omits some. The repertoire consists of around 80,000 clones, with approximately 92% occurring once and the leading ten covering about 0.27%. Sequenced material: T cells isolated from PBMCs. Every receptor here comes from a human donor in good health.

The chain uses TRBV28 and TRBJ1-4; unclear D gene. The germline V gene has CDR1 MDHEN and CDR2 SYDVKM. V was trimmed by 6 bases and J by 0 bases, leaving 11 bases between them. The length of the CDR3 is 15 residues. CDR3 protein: CASSSPTPTNEKLFF. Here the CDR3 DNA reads TGTGCCAGCAGCTCTCCGACACCAACTAATGAAAAACTGTTTTTT.

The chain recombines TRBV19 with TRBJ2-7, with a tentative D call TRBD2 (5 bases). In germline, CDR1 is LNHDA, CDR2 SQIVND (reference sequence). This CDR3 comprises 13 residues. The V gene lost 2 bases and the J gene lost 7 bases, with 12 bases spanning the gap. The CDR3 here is CASSISLRGEQYF. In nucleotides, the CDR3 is TGTGCCAGTAGTATAAGCCTCCGCGGGGAGCAGTACTTC.

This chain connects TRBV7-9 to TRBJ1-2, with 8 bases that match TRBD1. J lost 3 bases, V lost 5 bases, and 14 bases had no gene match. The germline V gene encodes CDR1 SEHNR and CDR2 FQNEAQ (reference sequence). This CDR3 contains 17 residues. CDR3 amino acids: CASSPRTGRRVDYGYTF. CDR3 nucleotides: TGTGCCAGCAGCCCTCGGACAGGGAGGAGAGTTGACTATGGCTACACCTTC.

As DNA, the CDR3 is TGTGCCAGCAGCACAGATCTAGCGGGAGTCCACGAGCAGTACTTC. Translating it yields CASSTDLAGVHEQYF. This chain joins TRBV14 and TRBJ2-7, with 10 bases that match TRBD2. Germline trimming cut 5 bases from V and 5 bases from J; bases unmatched to any gene: 9. Germline loops: CDR1 SGHDN, CDR2 FVKESK. The CDR3 extends over 15 amino acids.

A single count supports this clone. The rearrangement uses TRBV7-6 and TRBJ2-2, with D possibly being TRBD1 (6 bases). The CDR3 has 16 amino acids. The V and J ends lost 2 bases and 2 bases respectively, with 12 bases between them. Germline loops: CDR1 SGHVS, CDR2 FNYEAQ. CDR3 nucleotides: TGTGCCAGCAGCTTACGCCCGGGACAAAACACCGGGGAGCTGTTTTTT. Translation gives CASSLRPGQNTGELFF. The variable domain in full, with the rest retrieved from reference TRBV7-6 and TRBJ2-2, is GAGVSQSPRYKVTKRGQDVALRCDPISGHVSLYWYRQALGQGPEFLTYFNYEAQQDKSGLPNDRFSAERPEGSISTLTIQRTEQRDSAMYRCASSLRPGQNTGELFFGEGSRLTVL.

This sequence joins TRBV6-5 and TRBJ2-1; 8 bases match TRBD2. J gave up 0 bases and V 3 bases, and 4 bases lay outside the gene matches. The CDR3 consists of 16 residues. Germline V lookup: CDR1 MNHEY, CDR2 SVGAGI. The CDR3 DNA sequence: TGTGCCAGCAGTTATTCGAGCGGGAGCTCCTACAATGAGCAGTTCTTC. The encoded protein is CASSYSSGSSYNEQFF.

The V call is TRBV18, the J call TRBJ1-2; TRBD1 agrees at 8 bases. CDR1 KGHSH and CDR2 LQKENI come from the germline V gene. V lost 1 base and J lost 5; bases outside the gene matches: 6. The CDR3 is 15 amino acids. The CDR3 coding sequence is TGTGCCAGCTCACCACAAGACAGGGGTGGATATGGCTACACCTTC. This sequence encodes CASSPQDRGGYGYTF.

CDR3 sequence: CSVGTNSNYGYTF. The CDR3 DNA reads as TGCAGCGTTGGGACAAACTCTAACTATGGCTACACCTTC. This rearrangement joins TRBV29-1 to TRBJ1-2, with a weak D call TRBD1 (5 bases). This CDR3 contains 13 residues. From germline, CDR1 is SQVTM and CDR2 ANQGSEA. Deletions cut 4 bases from V and 0 bases from J, with 9 bases between.

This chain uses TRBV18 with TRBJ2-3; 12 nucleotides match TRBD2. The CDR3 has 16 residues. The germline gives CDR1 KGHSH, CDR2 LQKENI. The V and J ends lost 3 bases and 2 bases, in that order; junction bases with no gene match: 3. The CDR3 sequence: CASSPTSGGHTDTQYF. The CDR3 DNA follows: TGTGCCAGCTCACCCACTAGCGGGGGGCACACAGATACGCAGTATTTT.

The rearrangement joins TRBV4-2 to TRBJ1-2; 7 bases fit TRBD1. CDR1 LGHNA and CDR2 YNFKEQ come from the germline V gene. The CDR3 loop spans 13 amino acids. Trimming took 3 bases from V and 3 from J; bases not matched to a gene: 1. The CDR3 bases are TGTGCCAGCAGCCACGACAGGGACTATGGCTACACCTTC. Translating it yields CASSHDRDYGYTF.